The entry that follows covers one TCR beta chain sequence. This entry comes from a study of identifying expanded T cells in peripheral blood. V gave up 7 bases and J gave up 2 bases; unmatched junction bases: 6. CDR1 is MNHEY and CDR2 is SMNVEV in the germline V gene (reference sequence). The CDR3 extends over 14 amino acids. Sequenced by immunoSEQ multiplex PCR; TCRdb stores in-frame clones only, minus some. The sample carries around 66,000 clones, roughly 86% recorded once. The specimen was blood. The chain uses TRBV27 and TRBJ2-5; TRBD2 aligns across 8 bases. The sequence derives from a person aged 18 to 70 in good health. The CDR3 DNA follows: TGTGCCAGCAACGAAGCGGGGGCGCAAGAGACCCAGTACTTC. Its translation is CASNEAGAQETQYF.